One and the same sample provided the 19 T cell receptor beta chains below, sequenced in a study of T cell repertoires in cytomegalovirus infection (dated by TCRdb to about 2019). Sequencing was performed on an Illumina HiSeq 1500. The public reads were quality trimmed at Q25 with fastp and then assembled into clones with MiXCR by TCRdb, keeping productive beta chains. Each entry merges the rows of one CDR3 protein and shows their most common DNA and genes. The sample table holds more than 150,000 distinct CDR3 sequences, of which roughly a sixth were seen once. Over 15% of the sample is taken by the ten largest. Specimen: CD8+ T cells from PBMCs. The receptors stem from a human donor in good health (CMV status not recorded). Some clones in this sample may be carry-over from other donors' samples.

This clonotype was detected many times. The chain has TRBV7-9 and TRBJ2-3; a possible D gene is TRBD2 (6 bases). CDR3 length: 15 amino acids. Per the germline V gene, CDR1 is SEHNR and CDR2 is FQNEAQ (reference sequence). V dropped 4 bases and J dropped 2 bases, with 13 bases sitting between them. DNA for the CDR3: TGTGCCAGCAGCTCCAGGGACTTCTTCACAGATACGCAGTATTTT. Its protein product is CASSSRDFFTDTQYF.

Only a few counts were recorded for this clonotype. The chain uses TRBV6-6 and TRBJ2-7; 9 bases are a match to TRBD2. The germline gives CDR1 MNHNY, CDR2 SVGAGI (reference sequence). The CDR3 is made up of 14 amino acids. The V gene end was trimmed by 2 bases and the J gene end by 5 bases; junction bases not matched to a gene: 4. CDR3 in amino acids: CASSYGSGRNEQYF. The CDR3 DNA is TGTGCCAGCAGTTACGGGAGCGGGAGGAACGAGCAGTACTTC.

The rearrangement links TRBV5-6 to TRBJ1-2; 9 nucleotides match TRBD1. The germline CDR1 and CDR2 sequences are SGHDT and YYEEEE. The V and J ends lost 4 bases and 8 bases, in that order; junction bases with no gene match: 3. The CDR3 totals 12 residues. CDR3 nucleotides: TGTGCCAGCAGCCACGGACAGGGGGGCTACACCTTC. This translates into CASSHGQGGYTF.

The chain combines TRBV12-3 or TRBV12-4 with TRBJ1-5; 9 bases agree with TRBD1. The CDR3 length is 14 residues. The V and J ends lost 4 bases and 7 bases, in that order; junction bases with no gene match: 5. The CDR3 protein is CASSSGTGFQPQHF. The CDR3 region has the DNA TGTGCCAGCAGTTCCGGGACAGGGTTCCAGCCCCAGCATTTT.

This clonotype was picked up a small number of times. CDR3 amino acids: CSVDQGAPYGYTF. The CDR3 DNA is TGCAGCGTTGACCAGGGGGCCCCCTATGGCTACACCTTC. The V and J genes are TRBV29-1 and TRBJ1-2, with TRBD1 matching over 8 bases. Germline V gene data show CDR1 as SQVTM and CDR2 as ANQGSEA. This CDR3 comprises 13 residues. V dropped 3 bases and J dropped 4; count of bases not matched to a gene: 4.

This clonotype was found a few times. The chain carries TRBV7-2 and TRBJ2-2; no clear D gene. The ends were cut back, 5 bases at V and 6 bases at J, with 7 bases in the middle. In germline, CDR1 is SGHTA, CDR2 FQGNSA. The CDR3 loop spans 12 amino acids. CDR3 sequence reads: CASSLSPGELFF. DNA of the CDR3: TGTGCCAGCAGCCTTTCGCCCGGGGAGCTGTTTTTT. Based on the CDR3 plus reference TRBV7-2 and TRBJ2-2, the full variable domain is GAGVSQSPSNKVTEKGKDVELRCDPISGHTALYWYRQSLGQGLEFLIYFQGNSAPDKSGLPSDRFSAERTGGSVSTLTIQRTQQEDSAVYLCASSLSPGELFFGEGSRLTVL.

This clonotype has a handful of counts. The CDR3 DNA reads as TGTGCCAGCAGCCAAGATCGTGGTAGCTCACCTTTCACAGATACGCAGTATTTT. Translated, it gives CASSQDRGSSPFTDTQYF. The genes are TRBV4-2 and TRBJ2-3, with D unclear. CDR3 size: 18 residues. V lost 0 bases to trimming and J lost 2 bases, with 18 bases between them. Per the germline V gene, CDR1 is LGHNA and CDR2 is YNFKEQ.

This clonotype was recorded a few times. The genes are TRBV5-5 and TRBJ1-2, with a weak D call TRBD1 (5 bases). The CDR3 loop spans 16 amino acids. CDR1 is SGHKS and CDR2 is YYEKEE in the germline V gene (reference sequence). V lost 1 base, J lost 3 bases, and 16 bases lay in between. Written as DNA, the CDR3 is TGTGCCAGCAGCTTGAGGATCCCGGGGCCGGACTATGGCTACACCTTC. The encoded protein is CASSLRIPGPDYGYTF.

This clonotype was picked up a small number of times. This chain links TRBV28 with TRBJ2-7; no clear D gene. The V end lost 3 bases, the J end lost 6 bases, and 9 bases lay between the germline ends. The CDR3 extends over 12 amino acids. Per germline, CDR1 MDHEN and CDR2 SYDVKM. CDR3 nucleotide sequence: TGTGCCAGCAGTTTCGGCTTCCTCGAGCAGTACTTC. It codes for CASSFGFLEQYF.

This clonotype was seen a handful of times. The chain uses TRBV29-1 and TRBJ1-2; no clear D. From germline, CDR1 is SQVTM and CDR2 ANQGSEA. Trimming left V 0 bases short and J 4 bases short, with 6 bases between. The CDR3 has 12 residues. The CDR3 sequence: CSVEEKFYGYTF. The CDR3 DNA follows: TGCAGCGTTGAAGAGAAGTTCTATGGCTACACCTTC.

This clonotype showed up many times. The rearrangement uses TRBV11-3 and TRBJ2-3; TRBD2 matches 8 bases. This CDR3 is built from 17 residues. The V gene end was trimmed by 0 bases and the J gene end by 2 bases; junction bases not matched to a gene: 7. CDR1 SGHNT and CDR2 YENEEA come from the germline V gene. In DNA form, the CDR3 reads TGTGCCAGCAGCTTAGACTTTAGCGGGATAAACACAGATACGCAGTATTTT. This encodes CASSLDFSGINTDTQYF.

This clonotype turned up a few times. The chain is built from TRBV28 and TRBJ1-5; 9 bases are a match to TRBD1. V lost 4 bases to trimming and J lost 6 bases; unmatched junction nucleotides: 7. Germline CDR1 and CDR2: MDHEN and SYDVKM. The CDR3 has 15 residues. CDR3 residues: CASSSGQGSGQPQHF. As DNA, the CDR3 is TGTGCCAGCAGTTCTGGACAGGGGAGCGGTCAGCCCCAGCATTTT.

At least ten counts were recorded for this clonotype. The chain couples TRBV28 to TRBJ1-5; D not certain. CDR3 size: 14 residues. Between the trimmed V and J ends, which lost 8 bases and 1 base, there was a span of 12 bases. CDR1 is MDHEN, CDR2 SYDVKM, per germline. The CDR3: CASYDLGSNQPQHF. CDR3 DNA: TGTGCCAGCTATGACTTGGGGAGCAATCAGCCCCAGCATTTT.

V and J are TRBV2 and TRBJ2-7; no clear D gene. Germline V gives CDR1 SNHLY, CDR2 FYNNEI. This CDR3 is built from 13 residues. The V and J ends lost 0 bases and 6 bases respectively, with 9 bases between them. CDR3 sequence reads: CASSEAPGREQYF. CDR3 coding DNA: TGTGCCAGCAGTGAAGCGCCCGGGCGCGAGCAGTACTTC.

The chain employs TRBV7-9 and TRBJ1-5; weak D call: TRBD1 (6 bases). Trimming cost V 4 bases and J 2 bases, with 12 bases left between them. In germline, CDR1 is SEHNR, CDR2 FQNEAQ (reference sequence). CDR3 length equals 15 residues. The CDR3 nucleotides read TGTGCCAGCAGCTCCACAGGGAACGGCAATCAGCCCCAGCATTTT. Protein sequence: CASSSTGNGNQPQHF.

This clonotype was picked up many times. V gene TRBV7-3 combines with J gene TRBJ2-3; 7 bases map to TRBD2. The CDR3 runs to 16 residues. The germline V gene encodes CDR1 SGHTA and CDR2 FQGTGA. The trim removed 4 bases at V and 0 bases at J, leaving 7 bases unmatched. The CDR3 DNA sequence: TGTGCCAGCAGCTCCCGCGGTAGCGGGAGCACAGATACGCAGTATTTT. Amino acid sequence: CASSSRGSGSTDTQYF.

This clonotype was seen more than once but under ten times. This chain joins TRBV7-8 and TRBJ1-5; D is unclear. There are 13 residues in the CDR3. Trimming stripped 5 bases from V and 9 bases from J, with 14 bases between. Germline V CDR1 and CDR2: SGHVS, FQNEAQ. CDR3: CASSPDLGWPQHF. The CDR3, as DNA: TGTGCCAGCAGCCCAGACTTGGGCTGGCCCCAGCATTTT.

CDR3 residues: CASSSAQAGDEQFF. Written as DNA, the CDR3 is TGCGCCAGCAGCTCCGCACAAGCGGGAGACGAGCAGTTCTTC. The V and J genes are TRBV5-1 and TRBJ2-1, with 8 bases identical to TRBD2. The junction had 9 bases not matched to a gene; V was cut back by 3 bases and J by 10 bases. Germline-derived CDR1 and CDR2 are SGHRS and YFSETQ. CDR3 size: 14 residues.

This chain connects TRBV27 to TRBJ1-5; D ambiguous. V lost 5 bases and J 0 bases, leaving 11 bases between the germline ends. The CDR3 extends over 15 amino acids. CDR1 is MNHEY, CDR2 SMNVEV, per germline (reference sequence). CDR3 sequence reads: CASSPEPYSNQPQHF. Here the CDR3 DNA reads TGTGCCAGCAGTCCGGAACCCTATAGCAATCAGCCCCAGCATTTT.